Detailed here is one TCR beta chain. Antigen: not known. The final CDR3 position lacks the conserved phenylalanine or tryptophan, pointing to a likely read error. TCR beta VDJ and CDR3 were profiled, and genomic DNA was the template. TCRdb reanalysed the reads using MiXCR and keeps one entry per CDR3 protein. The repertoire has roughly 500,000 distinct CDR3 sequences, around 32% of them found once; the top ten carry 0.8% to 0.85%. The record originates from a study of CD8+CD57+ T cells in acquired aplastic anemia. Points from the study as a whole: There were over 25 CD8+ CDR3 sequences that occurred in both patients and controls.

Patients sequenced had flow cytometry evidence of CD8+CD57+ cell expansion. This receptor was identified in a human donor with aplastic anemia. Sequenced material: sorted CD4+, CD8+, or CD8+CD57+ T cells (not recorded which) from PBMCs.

The CDR3 sequence: CASSPASEGYGYTL. The CDR3 DNA is TGTGCCAGCAGTCCTGCGAGTGAGGGCTATGGCTACACCCTC. The chain employs TRBV6-1 and TRBJ1-2; no firm D call. The V gene's germline CDR1 is MNHNS and CDR2 SASEGT. The V end was cut by 5 bases, the J end by 4 bases, with 14 bases between. This CDR3 is 14 amino acids long.